These T cell receptor beta chains were read from a single sample in a study of CD8 T cells in ankylosing spondylitis. In TCRdb, the 5' RACE reads were re-called with MiXCR into one record per CDR3 protein. The data show 200,000 or so distinct CDR3 sequences, with roughly 25% seen just once and under 8% held by the top ten. Sequenced sample: blood, either unsorted or a sorted T cell fraction (not recorded which). Receptor source: a male donor with ankylosing spondylitis or in good health (not recorded which). Each CDR3 is given without its conserved first and last residue.

V,J,CDR3
TRBV5-1,TRBJ1-6,ASSLEGGQGSPLH
TRBV12-3/TRBV12-4,TRBJ1-6,ASSLANSPLH
TRBV29-1,TRBJ2-7,SVPGSRYEQY
TRBV4-1,TRBJ2-1,ASSQKTPGDEQF
TRBV5-1,TRBJ2-7,ASRGINGYEQY
TRBV7-6,TRBJ2-1,ASSPSGLVYNEQF
TRBV20-1,TRBJ1-2,SARARVGNYGYT
TRBV5-5,TRBJ2-5,ASSLDRPQETQY
TRBV5-1,TRBJ1-2,ASSSGTRDGYGYT
TRBV10-3,TRBJ2-7,AISAGPRDNYEQY
TRBV20-1,TRBJ2-3,SARVGDLAQY
TRBV20-1,TRBJ2-1,SATAAAGGNEQF
TRBV19,TRBJ2-1,ASSIDNSGRAHNEQF
TRBV28,TRBJ1-4,ASSSGTVNEKLF
TRBV4-1,TRBJ2-5,ASSGPSETQY
TRBV5-1,TRBJ2-7,ASSLGTGPAYEQY
TRBV20-1,TRBJ2-1,SARVGQLQQF